This T cell receptor beta chain is drawn from a study of blood T cell repertoires in COVID-19 (dated by TCRdb to between 2020 and 2021). Background on the whole study: Recovered participants in ImmuneRACE Cohort 3 were defined by two consecutive negative NP/OP PCR tests, clearance by a healthcare professional, or resolution of symptoms. The material from the prospective study consisted of cDNA or gDNA derived from T cells, B-cell-depleted T cells, or PBMCs. Samples covering the acute and convalescent phases of COVID-19 were provided by collaborators in the United States, Italy and Spain. Subjects who had been exposed to COVID-19, were actively infected with it, or had recovered from it provided the deeply sampled blood TCRbeta repertoires that made up the dataset. The repertoires were released in a freely available public database meant as a resource for research on the immune response to SARS-CoV-2. Where available, HLA class I and class II types were obtained from metadata supplied by the sample provider rather than from assay-based typing. Samples came from the ongoing ImmuneRACE study (first 160 participants) plus 1,254 subjects from 6 global collaborators. The sample metadata nearly always contained a de-identified subject ID, COVID-19 status, age in years and sex.

The V end loses 7 bases and the J end loses 4 bases, and a stretch of 8 bases separates them. Inclusive of the bounding cysteine and phenylalanine, the CDR3 is 11 residues long. Only the CDR3 part of the read is kept: 33 bases, read in frame from the first base. The paper as a whole reports these results and caveats: The quantity of clinical and demographic metadata differed by source and by participant and was supplied without curation.

TCRbeta CDR3 regions were amplified from genomic DNA by means of the immunoSEQ Assay, a bias-controlled multiplex PCR. Turning to the authors' computational methods: Nucleated cell counts per sample were estimated from amplification of reference gene primers within the assay. To quantify the absolute abundance of each unique TCRbeta CDR3 rearrangement, sequence reads were collapsed and filtered. Productive Simpson clonality was computed per sample as the square root of Simpson's diversity index over productive rearrangements. The immuneACCESS repertoire file appears here via TCRdb, limited to in-frame rearrangements. These files lack a portion of the clones; in checked studies, under half of the deficit traces to unresolved V genes, and the cause of the others is not known. V and J calls and clone size are copied from that table; D and trimming were computed from the DNA. Counted in this sample were some 330,000 clones; 70% to 90% of them appeared once. Together, the top ten hold about 1.9% of the sample.

Enrolling through a virtual design, the prospective study's participants ranged in age from roughly 18 to 89 years and lived across some 22 United States geographic areas. In the prospective study, cohorts were assigned on the basis of participant-reported clinical history obtained from a screening survey and a study questionnaire. Mobile phlebotomists in the prospective study collected whole blood, serum and a nasopharyngeal or oropharyngeal swab from every participant. Additional blood draws and questionnaires over an approximately 2-month period could optionally be provided by prospective study participants. Before DNA extraction, blood samples from the prospective study were shipped at room temperature or frozen. Remarks on this clone: There is no known antigen for this receptor. Base quality data are lacking; no much larger clone is found one base away.

The sequence is built from TRBV5-3 and TRBJ1-2, with no D gene named confidently. TRBV5-3 falls under the ORF class, with uncertain function. Sample: PBMCs or T cells enriched from blood (not recorded which). This TCR derives from a middle-aged man in a cohort exposed to, infected with or recovered from COVID-19 (not recorded which). The CDR3 protein sequence reads: CARRGIYGYTF. The DNA is as follows: TGTGCCAGACGAGGAATCTATGGCTACACCTTC.